The clone carrying this T cell receptor beta chain was counted between two and nine times. Its antigen is currently unknown. This entry is derived from a study of graft-versus-host responses after intestinal transplantation. Overall study: Recipients underwent multivisceral, liver-intestinal, or isolated intestinal transplants.

From germline, CDR1 is LGHNA and CDR2 YNFKEQ. This CDR3 has 16 residues. V lost 5 bases and J lost 0, with 14 bases in between. Study findings and constraints: Early after transplant, HvG declines were associated with peak levels of circulating GvH clones. Among recipient marrow samples, GvH clones were found; some appeared first in ileum or blood. Allograft clonal ratios (graft-versus-host to host-versus-graft) were high in patients who had graft-donor T cell macrochimerism.

Sequencing was performed with immunoSEQ multiplex PCR; in TCRdb, only in-frame clones are kept and a portion is missing. Altogether around 25,000 clones are present, around four fifths being singletons, with the ten largest covering around 1.1%. This sequence was found in a human patient who received an intestinal transplant, so some T cells may come from the graft donor. This chain uses TRBV4-2 with TRBJ1-5; D perhaps matches TRBD1 (6 bases). The sample consisted of PBMCs, taken 28 days after intestinal transplant. CDR3 amino acids: CASSLRQEPSNQPQHF. The CDR3 nucleotides read TGTGCCAGCAGCTTGCGACAGGAGCCTAGCAATCAGCCCCAGCATTTT.